A single sample gave rise to the 21 T cell receptor beta chains below, sequenced in a study of CD8+ T cells in alopecia areata (dated by TCRdb to the late 2010s). Reading the label with the study, this specimen's time point is: 4 weeks on oral tofacitinib. The treatment or condition label here, explained by the study, means: oral pan-JAK inhibitor, 5-10 mg twice daily. Libraries were constructed by the immunoSEQ multiplex PCR assay. RNA was extracted from all samples and reverse transcribed into cDNA as template for TCR sequencing. Held by TCRdb, this immuneACCESS table contains in-frame sequences only and omits some clones. Under half of the omission traces to an unresolved V gene where checked; the cause of the rest is unknown. The sample table contains about 160,000 clones; only one count was recorded for about two thirds of them. The ten top clones hold 0.91% of the sample. This specimen consisted of CD4+ T cells sorted from blood, obtained at week 4, from a patient treated with tofacitinib. The origin of the receptors is a human donor with alopecia areata.

The CDR3 sequence: CAISVGGLQYF. DNA of the CDR3: TGTGCCATCAGTGTTGGGGGGTTGCAGTACTTC. V and J are TRBV10-3 and TRBJ2-7; TRBD2 might be the D (6 bases). In germline, CDR1 is ENHRY, CDR2 SYGVKD. The CDR3 has 11 amino acids. The V end lost 4 bases, the J end lost 9 bases, and 10 bases lay between the germline ends.

This clone came up once. This rearrangement joins TRBV15 to TRBJ2-3; D unclear. Germline-derived CDR1 and CDR2 are LNHNV and YYDKDF (reference sequence). Trimming shortened V by 1 base and J by 6 bases, and 8 bases separated the two germline ends. There are 13 residues in the CDR3. The CDR3 sequence: CATSRVIPDTQYF. The CDR3 DNA reads TGTGCCACCAGCAGAGTAATACCGGATACGCAGTATTTT.

This sequence joins TRBV29-1 and TRBJ1-3; 8 positions match TRBD1. From germline, CDR1 is SQVTM and CDR2 ANQGSEA. The CDR3 consists of 15 residues. Losses at the gene ends were 4 bases for V and 0 bases for J; bases not matched to a gene: 5. The DNA for the CDR3 is TGCAGCGTTGCACAGGGGGGATTCTCTGGAAACACCATATATTTT. This encodes CSVAQGGFSGNTIYF.

This rearrangement joins TRBV29-1 to TRBJ1-2; D ambiguous. The germline V gene has CDR1 SQVTM and CDR2 ANQGSEA. CDR3 length: 12 residues. Trimming shortened V by 5 bases and J by 7 bases, and 14 bases separated the two germline ends. The CDR3 region is CSVSTSAAGYTF. The CDR3 region has the DNA TGCAGCGTTTCTACGTCAGCGGCTGGCTACACCTTC. Variable domain in full (rest from reference TRBV29-1 and TRBJ1-2): SAVISQKPSRDICQRGTSLTIQCQVDSQVTMMFWYRQQPGQSLTLIATANQGSEATYESGFVIDKFPISRPNLTFSTLTVSNMSPEDSSIYLCSVSTSAAGYTFGSGTRLTVV.

There are a few counts of this clone. This chain uses TRBV11-2 with TRBJ1-1; the D gene is possibly TRBD1 (6 bases). V lost 5 bases and J 5 bases, leaving 18 bases between the germline ends. Germline V gene sequence: CDR1 SGHAT, CDR2 FQNNGV. The CDR3 has 15 amino acids. CDR3 bases: TGTGCCAGCAGCGCCCACAGGGCGAGTTGGACTGAAGCTTTCTTT. Translation: CASSAHRASWTEAFF.

V and J are TRBV29-1 and TRBJ2-7, with 7 bases aligning to TRBD1. The CDR3 sequence is 12 residues long. The V and J ends lost 5 bases and 7 bases, in that order; junction bases with no gene match: 8. Looked up from germline, CDR1 is SQVTM and CDR2 is ANQGSEA. CDR3 DNA: TGCAGCGTTCGAAAGGGGGCTGGAGAGCAGTACTTC. Its translation is CSVRKGAGEQYF.

CDR3 loop: CASSQGTRGDARTYEQYF. The CDR3 DNA sequence: TGTGCCAGCAGCCAAGGCACAAGGGGGGACGCGAGAACCTACGAGCAGTACTTC. The V and J genes are TRBV4-2 and TRBJ2-7; either TRBD1 or TRBD2 may fit D (6 bases each). Germline V gene data show CDR1 as LGHNA and CDR2 as YNFKEQ. This CDR3 contains 18 residues. The V and J ends lost 1 base and 2 bases respectively, with 21 bases between them.

This chain connects TRBV14 to TRBJ1-5; no reliable D call. Trimming removed 0 bases from V and 9 bases from J, with 9 bases in between. CDR1 and CDR2 from the germline V gene are SGHDN and FVKESK. The CDR3 covers 13 residues. The CDR3 protein is CASSQDPEAPQHF. The CDR3 DNA is TGTGCCAGCAGCCAAGACCCCGAGGCGCCCCAGCATTTT.

This chain joins TRBV11-2 and TRBJ2-1; D possibly matches TRBD1 or TRBD2 (5 bases each). Trimming stripped 5 bases from V and 0 bases from J, with 20 bases between. CDR1 SGHAT and CDR2 FQNNGV come from the germline V gene. The CDR3 loop spans 18 amino acids. CDR3 sequence: CASSPGTDSASSYNEQFF. Written as DNA, the CDR3 is TGTGCCAGCAGCCCGGGGACGGACTCTGCTAGCTCCTACAATGAGCAGTTCTTC.

The J gene is TRBJ2-3, the V gene TRBV29-1, with D perhaps given as TRBD1 or TRBD2 (5 bases each). Germline values: CDR1 SQVTM, CDR2 ANQGSEA. V was pared by 7 bases and J by 4 bases, with 18 bases between. CDR3 length: 14 amino acids. CDR3 loop: CSADPGLGADTQYF. The CDR3 DNA reads TGCAGCGCCGACCCGGGGCTTGGCGCAGATACGCAGTATTTT.

The chain has TRBV30 and TRBJ1-4, with a tentative D call TRBD1 (6 bases). V lost 2 bases to trimming and J lost 5 bases, with 12 bases between them. This CDR3 region has 14 residues. Germline CDR1 reads GTSNPN; CDR2 reads SVGIG (reference sequence). The CDR3 DNA sequence: TGTGCCTGGAGTAGTTTAACAGGGAATGAAAAACTGTTTTTT. Translated: CAWSSLTGNEKLFF.

The chain couples TRBV9 to TRBJ1-1; 7 bases fit TRBD1. The V gene end was trimmed by 4 bases and the J gene end by 1 base; junction bases not matched to a gene: 4. This CDR3 comprises 14 residues. Germline CDR1 SGDLS, CDR2 YYNGEE. Here the CDR3 reads CASSITGANTEAFF. The CDR3 nucleotides are TGTGCCAGCAGCATAACAGGGGCGAACACTGAAGCTTTCTTT.

The chain combines TRBV29-1 with TRBJ1-1; 7 nucleotides agree with TRBD1. CDR3 length equals 13 residues. V was pared by 6 bases and J by 3 bases, with 7 bases of the junction left unmatched. The V gene's germline CDR1 is SQVTM and CDR2 ANQGSEA. The CDR3, as DNA: TGCAGCGTAGAGCGGGGACAGTACACTGAAGCTTTCTTT. This sequence encodes CSVERGQYTEAFF.

Written as DNA, the CDR3 is TGCGCCAGCAGCTTGGACACAGGGTCCTACAATGAGCAGTTCTTC. Its translation: CASSLDTGSYNEQFF. This chain connects TRBV5-1 to TRBJ2-1; possibly TRBD1 for D (6 bases). The CDR3 extends over 15 amino acids. Trimming took off 0 bases at V and 1 base at J, with 8 bases between the two ends. CDR1 and CDR2 from the germline V gene are SGHRS and YFSETQ.

The chain links TRBV15 to TRBJ1-5; no reliable D call. CDR3 length: 15 amino acids. The ends were cut back, 3 bases at V and 0 bases at J, with 9 bases in the middle. Germline assignment: CDR1 LNHNV and CDR2 YYDKDF (reference sequence). The CDR3 sequence is CATSRSLTSNQPQHF. Here the CDR3 DNA reads TGTGCCACCAGCAGGAGCTTAACTAGCAATCAGCCCCAGCATTTT.

This chain links TRBV7-9 with TRBJ2-3, with 10 bases identical to TRBD2. The CDR3 has 16 amino acids. Germline CDR1 and CDR2: SEHNR and FQNEAQ (reference sequence). Trimming took 5 bases from V and 4 from J; bases not matched to a gene: 9. In DNA, the CDR3 is TGTGCCAGCAGCCCCGCAGCCAGCGGGGGGGCAGATACGCAGTATTTT. Translating it yields CASSPAASGGADTQYF.

The chain has TRBV19 and TRBJ1-6; 8 positions agree with TRBD1. The CDR3 is 17 residues long. Germline V gives CDR1 LNHDA, CDR2 SQIVND (reference sequence). V was clipped by 4 bases and J by 0 bases; unmatched bases: 5. In DNA form, the CDR3 reads TGTGCCAGTAGTACAAAAGACAGGGGCTCCTATAATTCACCCCTCCACTTT. It yields the protein CASSTKDRGSYNSPLHF.

This sequence joins TRBV6-5 and TRBJ1-5; 8 nucleotides match TRBD1. After removal of 5 bases from V and 7 bases from J, the junction contained 7 bases not matched to a gene. This CDR3 is 14 amino acids long. Germline CDR1 and CDR2: MNHEY and SVGAGI. The CDR3 region has the DNA TGTGCCAGCAGTAACCTAGGACAGGGACAGCCCCAGCATTTT. Translation: CASSNLGQGQPQHF.

As for this clone: The junction and the germline gene differ at one end; a read error may be behind it. The V call is TRBV2, the J call TRBJ1-6; D may be TRBD1 (6 bases). This CDR3 contains 14 residues. Germline V gene sequence: CDR1 SNHLY, CDR2 FYNNEI. CDR3 sequence: CASSGGSYNSPLHF. CDR3 DNA sequence: TGTGCCAGCAGCGGGGGCTCCTACAATTCACCCCTCCACTTT.

The J gene is TRBJ2-1, the V gene TRBV29-1; the D gene is possibly TRBD1 (5 bases). CDR3 length: 13 amino acids. Germline V gives CDR1 SQVTM, CDR2 ANQGSEA. Between the trimmed V and J ends, which lost 6 bases and 7 bases, there was a span of 16 bases. CDR3 nucleotides: TGCAGCGTGTCCCAAACAGGTAGTAATGAGCAGTTCTTC. Translation gives CSVSQTGSNEQFF.

CDR3 loop: CASSTLRDSSYEQYF. CDR3 sequence (DNA): TGTGCCAGCAGCACCCTCCGGGACAGCTCCTACGAGCAGTACTTC. The chain links TRBV11-2 to TRBJ2-7, with 7 bases identical to TRBD1. This CDR3 is 15 amino acids long. Germline CDR1 is SGHAT and CDR2 is FQNNGV. The V segment lost 5 bases and the J segment 0 bases; nucleotides outside the gene matches: 7.